This passage covers 21 T cell receptor beta chains from one sample sequenced in a study of shared clonotypes between healthy human individuals. The table came from immunoSEQ multiplex PCR; TCRdb's copy has only in-frame clones and leaves some out. The sample lists under 300,000 clones; about 65% were seen once. Sequencing was carried out using memory CD4+ T cells sorted from blood. Subset given: CD45RA-negative fraction. These receptors came from a man aged 30 to 39 in good health.

This chain links TRBV15 with TRBJ2-1, with 8 bases identical to TRBD1. Per the germline V gene, CDR1 is LNHNV and CDR2 is YYDKDF (reference sequence). Losses at the gene ends were 5 bases for V and 9 bases for J; bases not matched to a gene: 12. This CDR3 has 15 amino acids. The chain's CDR3 is CATSSPGGAGGEQFF. The CDR3 coding sequence is TGTGCCACCAGCTCACCAGGGGGCGCCGGTGGTGAGCAGTTCTTC.

This chain uses TRBV19 with TRBJ2-1; D uncertain. Trimming took off 7 bases at V and 5 bases at J, with 15 bases between the two ends. The CDR3 sequence is 14 residues long. Germline V gene sequence: CDR1 LNHDA, CDR2 SQIVND (reference sequence). The chain's CDR3 is CASTPTRAHNEQFF. As DNA, the CDR3 is TGTGCCAGTACCCCTACCCGGGCACACAATGAGCAGTTCTTC.

This chain links TRBV10-3 with TRBJ2-1; possible D gene TRBD2, 6 bases. Trimming shortened V by 7 bases and J by 6 bases, and 13 bases separated the two germline ends. This CDR3 has 13 amino acids. Germline CDR1 and CDR2: ENHRY and SYGVKD. The CDR3 loop is CAIKGGTANEQFF. The CDR3 DNA follows: TGTGCCATCAAGGGAGGAACCGCCAATGAGCAGTTCTTC.

This chain connects TRBV18 to TRBJ2-7; 9 nucleotides match TRBD2. This CDR3 spans 15 amino acids. Germline assignment: CDR1 KGHSH and CDR2 LQKENI. V lost 5 bases, J lost 0 bases, and 5 bases stayed unmatched. The CDR3 region is CASSLAGVSSYEQYF. CDR3 bases: TGTGCCAGCTCATTAGCGGGGGTAAGCTCCTACGAGCAGTACTTC.

The rearrangement links TRBV5-1 to TRBJ1-4; 10 nucleotides match TRBD1. Germline lookup yields CDR1 SGHRS and CDR2 YFSETQ. The CDR3 covers 14 residues. The trim removed 7 bases at V and 2 bases at J, leaving 2 bases unmatched. CDR3 protein: CASGGQGTNEKLFF. The CDR3 DNA sequence: TGCGCCAGCGGGGGACAGGGGACTAATGAAAAACTGTTTTTT.

V usage is TRBV5-6 and J usage is TRBJ2-7; perhaps TRBD2 as D (5 bases). Germline CDR1 reads SGHDT; CDR2 reads YYEEEE. The CDR3 has 11 amino acids. With 3 bases removed from V and 7 bases from J, the gap between germline ends came to 8 bases. The CDR3 here is CASSSRREQYF. DNA for the CDR3: TGTGCCAGCAGCTCCCGGAGGGAGCAGTACTTC.

This clone came up once. The DNA for the CDR3 is TGTGCCAGCAGAGGGCGAGGGGGGGTGCAGTATTTT. It codes for CASRGRGGVQYF. The chain recombines TRBV2 with TRBJ2-3, with D possibly TRBD2 on 7 matching bases. CDR3 length: 12 residues. Trimming removed 6 bases at V and 11 bases at J, with 15 bases between. Germline values: CDR1 SNHLY, CDR2 FYNNEI. The entire variable domain, with the rest obtained from reference TRBV2 and TRBJ2-3, is as follows: EPEVTQTPSHQVTQMGQEVILRCVPISNHLYFYWYRQILGQKVEFLVSFYNNEISEKSEIFDDQFSVERPDGSNFTLKIRSTKLEDSAMYFCASRGRGGVQYFGPGTRLTVL.

In this sample, this clone turned up a few times. The V gene is TRBV5-4, the J gene TRBJ2-1, with TRBD1 as a possible D gene (6 bases). CDR1 is SGHNT and CDR2 is YYREEE in the germline V gene (reference sequence). Trimming stripped 4 bases from V and 0 bases from J, with 11 bases between. The CDR3 sequence is 15 residues long. This CDR3 is CASSGDTFSYNEQFF. CDR3 DNA: TGTGCCAGCAGCGGGGACACCTTCTCCTACAATGAGCAGTTCTTC.

This clone was recorded a few times. The chain joins TRBV5-1 to TRBJ2-7; D might be TRBD1 or TRBD2, each matching 5 bases. The CDR3 sequence is 12 residues long. V dropped 4 bases and J dropped 5 bases, with 10 bases sitting between them. Germline V gene lookup returns CDR1 SGHRS and CDR2 YFSETQ. The CDR3 region has the DNA TGCGCCAGCAGCCCCCGGGGCCACGAGCAGTACTTC. Translating gives CASSPRGHEQYF.

The chain is built from TRBV5-1 and TRBJ2-7; tentatively, D is TRBD1 (6 bases). This CDR3 comprises 13 residues. Per the germline V gene, CDR1 is SGHRS and CDR2 is YFSETQ. Trimming cost V 3 bases and J 6 bases, with 13 bases left between them. The CDR3 reads CASSSQGLGEQYF. The CDR3 DNA follows: TGCGCCAGCAGCTCACAGGGTTTAGGCGAGCAGTACTTC.

This rearrangement joins TRBV29-1 to TRBJ2-3, with D possibly matching TRBD2 (5 bases). This CDR3 contains 15 residues. Deletions cut 7 bases from V and 2 bases from J, with 19 bases between. Germline CDR1 is SQVTM and CDR2 is ANQGSEA. In DNA, the CDR3 is TGCAGCGCTAAACCGGGAACGGGGATCACAGATACGCAGTATTTT. Its protein product is CSAKPGTGITDTQYF.

The chain is built from TRBV4-3 and TRBJ2-1; D remains unclear. This CDR3 region has 14 residues. In germline, CDR1 is LGHNA, CDR2 YSLEER. Trimming took off 0 bases at V and 2 bases at J, with 5 bases between the two ends. The CDR3: CASSQEAAYNEQFF. CDR3 coding DNA: TGCGCCAGCAGCCAAGAGGCCGCCTACAATGAGCAGTTCTTC.

This chain uses TRBV28 with TRBJ2-3, with a possible D match to TRBD2 (5 bases). This CDR3 region has 13 residues. Germline values: CDR1 MDHEN, CDR2 SYDVKM. V was cut by 6 bases and J by 3 bases, with 10 bases left in between. The CDR3 is CASSPPGTDTQYF. The CDR3 DNA reads as TGTGCCAGCAGCCCGCCGGGGACAGATACGCAGTATTTT.

The chain uses TRBV18 and TRBJ1-2, with D perhaps matching TRBD1 (5 bases). Germline lookup yields CDR1 KGHSH and CDR2 LQKENI. This CDR3 region has 13 residues. Trimming cost V 3 bases and J 6 bases, with 11 bases left between them. The CDR3 loop reads CASSPAREDGYTF. The DNA for the CDR3 is TGTGCCAGCTCACCTGCCAGGGAGGATGGCTACACCTTC.

This chain links TRBV7-1 with TRBJ1-1; D is undetermined. TRBV7-1 has ORF status, its function being uncertain. The CDR3 loop spans 14 amino acids. The V end lost 8 bases, the J end lost 4 bases, and 17 bases lay between the germline ends. In DNA, the CDR3 is TGTGCCAGCTCGGAGTTAAAGGTTGCCACTGAAGCTTTCTTT. This gives the protein CASSELKVATEAFF.

The V call is TRBV11-2, the J call TRBJ1-5; D is unclear. This CDR3 region has 13 residues. Per the germline V gene, CDR1 is SGHAT and CDR2 is FQNNGV. Trimming took off 3 bases at V and 4 bases at J, with 7 bases between the two ends. CDR3 sequence (DNA): TGTGCCAGCAGCTTTAGGTCAAATCAGCCCCAGCATTTT. Translating gives CASSFRSNQPQHF.

V is TRBV15 and J is TRBJ2-3; D possibly uses TRBD1 or TRBD2 (5 bases each). The CDR3 has 17 residues. CDR1 and CDR2 (germline): LNHNV, YYDKDF (reference sequence). Trimming left V 3 bases short and J 2 bases short, with 18 bases between. The CDR3 region is CATSSPPGRLSTDTQYF. The CDR3 region has the DNA TGTGCCACCAGCAGCCCTCCGGGACGGCTATCCACAGATACGCAGTATTTT.

This clone has more than one count but fewer than ten. This chain joins TRBV9 and TRBJ1-2, with D tentatively TRBD1 (6 bases). V was shortened by 7 bases and J by 1 base, with 17 bases between the two germline ends. The CDR3 is 15 residues long. CDR1 and CDR2 (germline): SGDLS, YYNGEE. The CDR3 DNA is TGTGCCAGCGGCCCGAACACAGGGATTAACTATGGCTACACCTTC. Amino acid sequence: CASGPNTGINYGYTF.

The V call is TRBV4-2, the J call TRBJ2-5; unclear D gene. The V gene's germline CDR1 is LGHNA and CDR2 YNFKEQ. This CDR3 region has 12 residues. CDR3 residues: CGSRLYQETQYF. DNA of the CDR3: TGTGGCTCCCGACTCTACCAAGAGACCCAGTACTTC.

V is TRBV29-1 and J is TRBJ2-7; 14 bases are a match to TRBD2. Germline assignment: CDR1 SQVTM and CDR2 ANQGSEA. V trimming: 2 bases; J trimming: 4 bases; junction bases outside the gene matches: 7. This CDR3 has 16 amino acids. This CDR3 is CSVERTSGRPGYEQYF. CDR3 bases: TGCAGCGTTGAAAGGACTAGCGGGAGGCCGGGATACGAGCAGTACTTC.

The gene calls are TRBV5-4 and TRBJ2-5; no clear D gene. This CDR3 is 12 amino acids long. Trimming removed 0 bases at V and 4 bases at J, with 4 bases between. Per the germline V gene, CDR1 is SGHNT and CDR2 is YYREEE (reference sequence). CDR3: CASSLVGETQYF. The CDR3 DNA reads as TGTGCCAGCAGCTTGGTGGGAGAGACCCAGTACTTC.